What follows are 5 T cell receptor beta chains derived from one specimen sequenced in a study of blood T cell repertoires in COVID-19. Assay: immunoSEQ multiplex PCR; the TCRdb copy retains only in-frame clones and omits some. The sample holds nearly 350,000 clones, about nine tenths seen once. Sample: peripheral blood. Source of these receptors: a woman in her 70s with COVID-19, enrolled during active disease.

This sequence joins TRBV30 and TRBJ2-7; no firm D call. Trimming cost V 0 bases and J 4 bases, with 7 bases left between them. From germline, CDR1 is GTSNPN and CDR2 SVGIG (reference sequence). This CDR3 has 12 residues. CDR3 bases: TGTGCCTGGAGTGTACGGAGTTACGAGCAGTACTTC. It translates to CAWSVRSYEQYF.

V gene TRBV5-1 combines with J gene TRBJ1-1, with no clear D. The CDR3 length is 12 residues. Trimming left V 0 bases short and J 8 bases short, with 8 bases between. Germline V gives CDR1 SGHRS, CDR2 YFSETQ. This chain's CDR3 is CASSLAGSEAFF. DNA for the CDR3: TGCGCCAGCAGCTTGGCGGGGTCCGAAGCTTTCTTT.

In its sample, this clone was seen once. V is TRBV24-1 and J is TRBJ1-5; tentatively, D is TRBD1 (6 bases). Looked up from germline, CDR1 is KGHDR and CDR2 is SFDVKD. Trimming stripped 10 bases from V and 0 bases from J, with 15 bases between. The CDR3 has 15 amino acids. This CDR3 is CATSPGDGSNQPQHF. The CDR3 DNA follows: TGTGCCACTTCTCCAGGGGATGGTAGCAATCAGCCCCAGCATTTT.

The genes are TRBV5-4 and TRBJ2-3; TRBD2 aligns across 16 bases. The CDR3 extends over 16 amino acids. V dropped 5 bases and J dropped 6; count of bases not matched to a gene: 6. Germline V CDR1 and CDR2: SGHNT, YYREEE (reference sequence). The CDR3 loop reads CASRPGTSGGADTQYF. CDR3 nucleotide sequence: TGTGCCAGCAGACCCGGGACTAGCGGGGGGGCCGATACGCAGTATTTT.

Comments on this clone: This may stem from a read error, because a much larger clone lies one nucleotide away. J is TRBJ1-5 and V is TRBV24-1; no firm D call. The V gene's germline CDR1 is KGHDR and CDR2 SFDVKD. Trimming removed 7 bases from V and 0 bases from J, with 6 bases in between. The CDR3 is 13 residues long. CDR3 loop: CATRRDSNQPQHF. DNA of the CDR3: TGTGCCACCAGACGGGATAGCAATCAGCCCCAGCATTTT.